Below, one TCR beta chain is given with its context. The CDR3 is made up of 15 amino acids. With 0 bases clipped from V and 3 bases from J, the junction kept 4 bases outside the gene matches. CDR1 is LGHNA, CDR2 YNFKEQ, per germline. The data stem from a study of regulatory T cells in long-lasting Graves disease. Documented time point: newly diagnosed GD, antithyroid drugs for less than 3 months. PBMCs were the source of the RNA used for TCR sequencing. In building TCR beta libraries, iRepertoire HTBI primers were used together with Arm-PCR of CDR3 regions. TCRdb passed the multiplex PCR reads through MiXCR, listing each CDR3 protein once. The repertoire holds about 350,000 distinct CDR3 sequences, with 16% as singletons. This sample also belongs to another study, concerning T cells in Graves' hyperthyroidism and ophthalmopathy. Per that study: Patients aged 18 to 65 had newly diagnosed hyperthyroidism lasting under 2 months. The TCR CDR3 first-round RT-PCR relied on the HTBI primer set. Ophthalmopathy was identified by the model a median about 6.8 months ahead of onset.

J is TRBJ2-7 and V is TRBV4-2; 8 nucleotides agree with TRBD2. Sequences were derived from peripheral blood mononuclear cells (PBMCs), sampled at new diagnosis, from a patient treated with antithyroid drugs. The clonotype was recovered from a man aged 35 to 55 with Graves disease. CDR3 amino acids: CASSQDGGGNYEQYF. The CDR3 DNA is TGTGCCAGCAGCCAAGATGGCGGGGGGAACTACGAGCAGTACTTC.